The following is a T cell receptor beta chain sequence with its context. Its antigen is not known. Libraries were prepared by immunoSEQ multiplex PCR; TCRdb keeps only in-frame clonotypes and omits some of them. The sample yields over 15,000 clones, around 70% seen once. The record originates from a study of T cell repertoires in ileal Crohn's disease. Across the study: Postoperative therapy was given to about half: 11 thiopurines, 18 anti-TNF agents. At postoperative colonoscopy, neoterminal ileum biopsies were taken as M6. The study's findings and limits: Compared with CD4 T cells, sorted CD8 cells carried more expanded clones. Postoperative endoscopy occurred within one year, median roughly 6.9 months.

This CDR3 is 15 amino acids long. In germline, CDR1 is SGHNT, CDR2 YENEEA. V shed 5 bases, J shed 1 base, and the junction held 6 bases outside the gene matches. Time point given: neoterminal ileum biopsy at postoperative endoscopy, about 6 months after surgery. This TCR was sampled from an adult with Crohn's disease. The chain recombines TRBV11-3 with TRBJ2-3; 7 positions match TRBD1. What was sequenced was ileal tissue. The CDR3 region is CASSDRQGGTDTQYF. The CDR3 nucleotides read TGTGCCAGCAGCGACCGACAGGGCGGCACAGATACGCAGTATTTT.